One and the same sample provided the 9 T cell receptor beta chains below, sequenced in a study of OX40 agonist ivuxolimab in advanced cancers. TCRdb keeps only in-frame clones here, not all; method: immunoSEQ multiplex PCR. The sample has about 76,000 clones, around four fifths seen once. The material was CD4+ or CD8+ T cells sorted from blood, obtained in a trial of the OX40 agonist ivuxolimab. The receptors derive from an adult with an advanced solid tumor such as melanoma, head and neck, liver or kidney cancer.

A single count supports this clone. The genes are TRBV7-2 and TRBJ2-6; D gene unclear. Germline assignment: CDR1 SGHTA and CDR2 FQGNSA. The V gene lost 5 bases and the J gene lost 1 base, with 15 bases spanning the gap. The length of the CDR3 is 17 residues. The CDR3 region is CASSRSWSGSGANVLTF. CDR3 sequence (DNA): TGTGCCAGCAGCCGATCATGGTCCGGGTCTGGGGCCAACGTCCTGACTTTC.

J is TRBJ2-7 and V is TRBV6-6; 9 bases agree with TRBD2. The CDR3 totals 15 residues. V was clipped by 0 bases and J by 1 base; unmatched bases: 1. Germline values: CDR1 MNHNY, CDR2 SVGAGI (reference sequence). The chain's CDR3 is CASSYSSGRSYEQYF. Written as DNA, the CDR3 is TGTGCCAGCAGTTACTCTAGCGGGAGATCCTACGAGCAGTACTTC.

The DNA of the CDR3 is TGTGCCAGCAGTTCGTACAGGGGTTCCAACACTGAAGCTTTCTTT. This gives the protein CASSSYRGSNTEAFF. This sequence joins TRBV28 and TRBJ1-1; the match to TRBD1 covers 7 bases. V shed 4 bases, J shed 2 bases, and the junction held 7 bases outside the gene matches. From germline, CDR1 is MDHEN and CDR2 SYDVKM. The CDR3 sequence is 15 residues long.

The chain has TRBV25-1 and TRBJ1-1; the D gene is possibly TRBD1 (5 bases). CDR1 is MGHDK and CDR2 is SYGVNS in the germline V gene. V gave up 2 bases and J gave up 4 bases, with 14 bases separating them. The CDR3 sequence is 15 residues long. CDR3 in DNA: TGTGCCAGCAGTGAACAAGGGGATTTGAGCACTGAAGCTTTCTTT. Amino acids: CASSEQGDLSTEAFF.

The rearrangement uses TRBV27 and TRBJ1-4; D gene uncertain. The CDR3 runs 15 residues. Between the trimmed V and J ends, which lost 6 bases and 10 bases, there was a span of 21 bases. Germline lookup yields CDR1 MNHEY and CDR2 SMNVEV (reference sequence). The CDR3 sequence: CASSPEASRWGKLFF. The CDR3 coding sequence is TGTGCCAGCAGCCCGGAAGCATCCCGGTGGGGAAAACTGTTTTTT. Full variable domain (missing parts from reference TRBV27 and TRBJ1-4): EAQVTQNPRYLITVTGKKLTVTCSQNMNHEYMSWYRQDPGLGLRQIYYSMNVEVTDKGDVPEGYKVSRKEKRNFPLILESPSPNQTSLYFCASSPEASRWGKLFFGSGTQLSVL.

The chain couples TRBV7-9 to TRBJ2-1, with 10 nucleotides matching TRBD2. J was trimmed by 10 bases and V by 4 bases; bases with no gene match: 10. The CDR3 loop spans 15 amino acids. The V gene's germline CDR1 is SEHNR and CDR2 FQNEAQ (reference sequence). The CDR3 region is CASSSGTSVLREQFF. The CDR3 DNA follows: TGTGCCAGCAGCTCCGGGACTAGCGTACTTCGGGAGCAGTTCTTC.

The chain has TRBV7-6 and TRBJ2-6; D is unclear. Trimming removed 4 bases from V and 0 bases from J, with 7 bases in between. The CDR3 spans 15 residues. Germline lookup yields CDR1 SGHVS and CDR2 FNYEAQ. CDR3 loop: CASSSVSSGANVLTF. The CDR3 nucleotides read TGTGCCAGCAGCTCAGTGTCCTCTGGGGCCAACGTCCTGACTTTC.

J is TRBJ2-7 and V is TRBV7-2; no clear D. The V gene's germline CDR1 is SGHTA and CDR2 FQGNSA. This CDR3 contains 14 residues. The V end lost 2 bases, the J end lost 5 bases, and 13 bases lay between the germline ends. This CDR3 reads CASSLRQPPHEQYF. The CDR3 DNA reads as TGTGCCAGCAGCTTACGTCAGCCCCCTCACGAGCAGTACTTC.

The sample holds a few counts of this clone. This chain uses TRBV9 with TRBJ2-3; no clear D. CDR3 length: 15 amino acids. V was clipped by 0 bases and J by 2 bases, with 10 bases between them. Germline V gene sequence: CDR1 SGDLS, CDR2 YYNGEE. The CDR3 DNA reads TGTGCCAGCAGCGTAGGGGTTTTGGACACAGATACGCAGTATTTT. Translating it yields CASSVGVLDTDTQYF.